This T cell receptor beta chain originates from a study of blood T cells in healthy people across ages. Findings of the study overall: For the donors, CMV status was unknown and possibly confounded expanded clonotype changes. Diversity estimated from one million T cells was considered an underestimate.

A word on this clonotype: Its antigen is undetermined.

This CDR3 contains 16 residues. Germline CDR1 is SGHRS and CDR2 is YFSETQ. With a J-beta primer mix and a sample-barcoded 5' primer, a second PCR ran about 7 to 12 cycles. Every cDNA was tagged by a template-switch adaptor with 12 random nucleotides. TCRdb recomputed calls from the 5' RACE reads with MiXCR, one row per CDR3 protein. The sample consists of 1.5 million to 2 million distinct CDR3 sequences, approximately 50% of them appearing once. This sequence was found in a woman aged 40 to 50 in good health. Sequencing was performed on blood. The chain links TRBV5-1 to TRBJ2-4; either TRBD1 or TRBD2 may fit D (5 bases each). The end of the DNA aligns better with TRBJ2-7, so the J call may be wrong. The CDR3 DNA is TGCGCCAGCAGGTTAAACCCAGGGACCGGGGCCTACGAGCAGTACTTC. It codes for CASRLNPGTGAYEQYF.